This T cell receptor beta chain was captured by sequencing in a study of cytomegalovirus exposure and HLA in healthy donors. Study results and limitations: Analyses of presence and absence presupposed an approximately uniform sequencing depth across donors. As was reported, the HLA-A and HLA-B alleles of most subjects were accurately predicted from TCR beta sequences.

The ends were cut back, 3 bases at V and 6 bases at J, with 12 bases in the middle. Per the germline V gene, CDR1 is SNHLY and CDR2 is FYNNEI. The CDR3 loop spans 14 amino acids. About this clone: Its specificity is unknown.

13 Jbeta primers and 60 Vbeta primers were used for the PCR. Produced via immunoSEQ multiplex PCR; TCRdb's table is partial and in-frame only. Of under 90,000 clones in the sample, over 65% were seen once. The TCR originated in a man aged 35 to 55 in good health and CMV-seropositive. This rearrangement joins TRBV2 to TRBJ2-1, with D possibly TRBD2 on 5 matching bases. The sequenced material came from PBMCs. The CDR3 sequence is CASSESLLGNEQFF. The CDR3 DNA sequence: TGTGCCAGCAGTGAGAGTTTACTAGGCAATGAGCAGTTCTTC.